The clone carrying this T cell receptor beta chain was seen a handful of times. CDR1 MNHNS and CDR2 SASEGT come from the germline V gene. With 2 bases removed from V and 5 bases from J, the gap between germline ends came to 12 bases. The CDR3 runs 14 residues. The data were obtained in a study of T-cell reconstitution after alpha-beta-depleted transplantation in children. Construction of the TCRbeta library involved unique molecular identifiers. TCRdb re-called the PCR reads with MiXCR, one entry per CDR3 protein. The data contain hundreds of thousands of distinct CDR3 sequences, about an eighth of them singletons.

The source material was PBMCs from the stem cell graft donor, sampled from the stem cell graft. The receptor comes from a human donor who donated a stem cell graft to a child with combined immunodeficiency. The genes are TRBV6-1 and TRBJ2-5; D not resolved. For the CDR3, the DNA is TGTGCCAGCAGTGAATGGGGAATGGGTGAGACCCAGTACTTC. As protein: CASSEWGMGETQYF.